This T cell receptor (beta chain) was identified in a study of cytomegalovirus exposure and HLA in healthy donors. In this sample, this clone turned up a few times. Germline-derived CDR1 and CDR2 are LGHNA and YNFKEQ. The CDR3 sequence is 15 residues long. V lost 0 bases to trimming and J lost 6 bases, with 11 bases between them. Vbeta (60) and Jbeta (13) primers were used in the PCR. Sequencing was performed with immunoSEQ multiplex PCR; in TCRdb, only in-frame clones are kept and a portion is missing. The data contain about 52,000 clones, 55% to 65% of them seen just once; the ten biggest clones take up over 9.5%.

Sequences were obtained from PBMCs. The chain carries TRBV4-2 and TRBJ1-4, with D uncertain. This receptor was identified in a human donor in good health. CDR3: CASSQDSQSYEKLFF. The CDR3 DNA sequence: TGTGCCAGCAGCCAAGATAGCCAGTCCTATGAAAAACTGTTTTTT.